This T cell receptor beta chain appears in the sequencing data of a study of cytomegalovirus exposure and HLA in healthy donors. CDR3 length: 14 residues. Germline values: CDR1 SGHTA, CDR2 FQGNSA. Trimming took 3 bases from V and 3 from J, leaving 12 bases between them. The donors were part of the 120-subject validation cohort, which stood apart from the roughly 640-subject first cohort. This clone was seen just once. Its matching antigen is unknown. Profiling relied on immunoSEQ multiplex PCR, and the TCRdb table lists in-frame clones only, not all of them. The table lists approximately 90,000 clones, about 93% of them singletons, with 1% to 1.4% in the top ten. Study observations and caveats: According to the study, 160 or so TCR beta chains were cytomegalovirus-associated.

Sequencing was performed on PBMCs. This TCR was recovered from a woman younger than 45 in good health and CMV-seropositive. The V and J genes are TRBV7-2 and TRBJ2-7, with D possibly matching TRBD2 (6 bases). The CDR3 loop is CASSFIREIYEQYF. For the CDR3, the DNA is TGTGCCAGCAGCTTCATACGGGAGATCTACGAGCAGTACTTC.